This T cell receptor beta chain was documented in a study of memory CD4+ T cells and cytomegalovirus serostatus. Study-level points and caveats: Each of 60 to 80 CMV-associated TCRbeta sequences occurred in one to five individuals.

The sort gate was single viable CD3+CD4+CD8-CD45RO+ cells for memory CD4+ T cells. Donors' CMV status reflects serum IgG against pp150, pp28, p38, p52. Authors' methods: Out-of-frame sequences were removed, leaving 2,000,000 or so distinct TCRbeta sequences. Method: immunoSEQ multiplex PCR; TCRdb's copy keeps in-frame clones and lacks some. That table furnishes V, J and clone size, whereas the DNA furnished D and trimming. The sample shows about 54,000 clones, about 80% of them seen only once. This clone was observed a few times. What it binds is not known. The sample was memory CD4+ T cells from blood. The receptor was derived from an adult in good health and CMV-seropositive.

The CDR3 coding sequence is TGTGCCAGCGGGAGATCGACAGGGCTGGGTGTGGAGAGACTGTTTTTT. Its protein is CASGRSTGLGVERLFF. The rearrangement joins TRBV7-9 to TRBJ1-4, with 7 positions matching TRBD1. This CDR3 has 16 amino acids. V gave up 8 bases and J gave up 13 bases; unmatched junction bases: 22. Germline CDR1 and CDR2: SEHNR and FQNEAQ (reference sequence).